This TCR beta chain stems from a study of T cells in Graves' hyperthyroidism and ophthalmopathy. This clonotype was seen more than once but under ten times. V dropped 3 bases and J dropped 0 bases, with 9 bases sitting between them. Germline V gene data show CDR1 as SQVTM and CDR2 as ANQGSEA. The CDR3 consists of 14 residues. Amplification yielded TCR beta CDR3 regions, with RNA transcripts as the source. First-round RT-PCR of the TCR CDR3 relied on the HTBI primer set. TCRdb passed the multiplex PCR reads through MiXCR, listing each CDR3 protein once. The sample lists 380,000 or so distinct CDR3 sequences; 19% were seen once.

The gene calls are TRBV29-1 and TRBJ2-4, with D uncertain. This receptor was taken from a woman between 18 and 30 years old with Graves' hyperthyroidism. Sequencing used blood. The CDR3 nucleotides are TGCAGCGTTGAGGCCCACCTAGCCAAAAACATTCAGTACTTC. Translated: CSVEAHLAKNIQYF.